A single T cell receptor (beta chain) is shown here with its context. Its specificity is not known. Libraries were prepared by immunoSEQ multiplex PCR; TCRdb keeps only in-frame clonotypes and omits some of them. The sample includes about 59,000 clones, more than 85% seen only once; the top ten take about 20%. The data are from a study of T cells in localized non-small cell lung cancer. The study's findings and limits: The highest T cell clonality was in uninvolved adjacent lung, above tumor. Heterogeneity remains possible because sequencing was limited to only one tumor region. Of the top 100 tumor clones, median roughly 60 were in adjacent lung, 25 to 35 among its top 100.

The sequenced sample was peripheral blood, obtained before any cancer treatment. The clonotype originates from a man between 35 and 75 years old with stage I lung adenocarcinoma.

The CDR3 bases are TGTGCTAGTGGCTCAGGACAGGGGGCCGGTAATGAAAAACTGTTTTTT. It translates to CASGSGQGAGNEKLFF. The genes are TRBV12-5 and TRBJ1-4, with 11 bases lining up with TRBD1. V lost 6 bases to trimming and J lost 4 bases; unmatched junction nucleotides: 7. The CDR3 extends over 16 amino acids. Germline values: CDR1 LGHNT, CDR2 FRNRAP.